This TCR beta chain was identified during a study of OX40 agonist ivuxolimab in advanced cancers. Study-level information: Dose-escalation cases comprised hepatocellular carcinoma, melanoma, renal cell or head and neck cancer. The study's findings and limits: No antigen was identified for the clonally expanded peripheral T cells. On average, CD8+ T cells showed a greater number of expanded clones than CD4+.

The assay was immunoSEQ multiplex PCR, and TCRdb's table has in-frame clones only and misses some. The profile shows roughly 130,000 clones, around 93% of them singletons. This clone was observed a handful of times. The antigen is not known. The V gene end was trimmed by 5 bases and the J gene end by 2 bases; junction bases not matched to a gene: 3. Germline lookup yields CDR1 MNHEY and CDR2 SVGAGI. This CDR3 has 14 amino acids. The specimen comprised CD4+ or CD8+ T cells sorted from blood, sampled in a trial of the OX40 agonist ivuxolimab. The chain is built from TRBV6-5 and TRBJ2-1, with TRBD1 matching 7 bases. The clonotype was recovered from an adult with an advanced solid tumor such as melanoma, head and neck, liver or kidney cancer. The DNA for the CDR3 is TGTGCCAGCAGTATGACAGGGCCCTACAATGAGCAGTTCTTC. As protein: CASSMTGPYNEQFF.